This TCR beta chain was retrieved from a study of T cell repertoires in cytomegalovirus infection. This clonotype showed up just a few times. Between the trimmed V and J ends, which lost 1 base and 2 bases, there was a span of 20 bases. Germline V lookup: CDR1 SGHAT, CDR2 FQDESV (reference sequence). The CDR3 sequence is 18 residues long. TCRdb itself ran the reads through MiXCR, one entry per CDR3 protein. The sample lists more than 500,000 distinct CDR3 sequences; about 15% were seen once. This TCR was sampled from a human donor in good health (CMV status not recorded). Some clones in this sample may be carry-over from other donors' samples. The chain links TRBV11-1 to TRBJ2-5, with a weak D call TRBD2 (5 bases). The material sequenced was CD8+ T cells from PBMCs. The CDR3 DNA reads TGTGCCAGCAGCTTAGAATTGGACGACTACCTGATTCAAGAGACCCAGTACTTC. It translates to CASSLELDDYLIQETQYF.